This TCR beta chain was identified during a study of CD8 T cells in Susac syndrome. Sequencing of TCR beta drew on CD8+ and CD4+ T cells from blood. TEMRA cells were FACS-enriched, and CD8+ and CD4+ T cells were isolated negatively. Random hexamers served to reverse transcribe roughly 0.5 to 1 ug RNA. TCRdb processed the immunoSEQ multiplex PCR reads anew with MiXCR; each CDR3 protein has one entry. The profile shows 110,000 or so distinct CDR3 sequences, 93% of them singletons. V was pared by 5 bases and J by 5 bases, with 15 bases between. Germline V gene data show CDR1 as SQVTM and CDR2 as ANQGSEA. The CDR3 extends over 13 amino acids.

This chain joins TRBV29-1 and TRBJ1-1; D is unresolved. The sequence was collected from a human donor with multiple sclerosis. The sequenced sample was CD4+ T cells from PBMCs. The CDR3 loop is CSVISGGSTEAFF. The CDR3 nucleotides read TGCAGCGTTATCTCAGGCGGAAGTACTGAAGCTTTCTTT.